This T cell receptor beta chain was observed in a study of T cells after yellow fever vaccination (dated by TCRdb to between 2018 and 2021). Regarding the complete study: Libraries from fractions with low cell numbers were prepared with the SMART-Seq v4 Ultra Low Input RNA kit. Blood was drawn at multiple timepoints before and after primary and secondary immunization, with bulk PBMC replicates and cell subsets isolated. Two healthy male donors, one aged 18 to 30 and one aged 30 to 40 years, made up the cohort. To track T-cell clones before and after primary and booster YFV17D yellow fever vaccination, bulk TCR alpha and beta repertoires were sequenced longitudinally. Broader findings and caveats from the paper: Computational filtering was needed because FACS-sorted repertoires could contain abundant contaminating clonotypes from the bulk population. A small share of clonotypes was detected in both CD4 and CD8 compartments, with the overlap likely arising from convergent recombination. After the booster, most clones that had expanded after primary vaccination were detected again (almost 97% of CD4 and around nine tenths of CD8), suggesting broad maintenance of memory. Because only two donors were included in the study, the extent to which the findings can be generalized is limited. Compared with the primary T-cell response, the secondary T-cell response was faster but weaker, reaching its peak on day 5 rather than on day 15.

Synthesis of TCR cDNA relied on 5'RACE template switching, a step that introduced a universal primer site along with unique molecular identifiers. cDNA synthesis was primed from both the TCR alpha and TCR beta constant segments. Library amplification involved two PCR steps, and the second step added sample barcodes and sequencing adapters. Sequencing of libraries was done on Illumina HiSeq 2500 (2x100 bp) or NovaSeq (2x150 bp). The authors processed their data as follows. MIGEC was used to demultiplex reads and collapse the reads into UMI consensus sequences, and MiXCR was used for V(D)J alignment. Using edgeR on replicate PBMC samples, clonotypes were called vaccine-responding if FDR was below 0.01 and the log2 fold change was above 5 up to day 15. Each bulk clonotype was labeled CD4 or CD8 based on which sequenced repertoire, CD4 or CD8, contained the clonotype at higher abundance. Using fastp trimming at Q25 and MiXCR clonotype assembly, TCRdb reanalyzed the public sequencing data and kept in-frame beta chains. Under each unique CDR3 protein, matching rows form one entry showing the most common genes and DNA. TCRdb's processing, not the study's, gives the V and J calls here. The table for this sample lists fewer than 450,000 distinct CDR3 sequences; 11% of them were counted only once. The ten largest clones take up less than 20% of the sample.

The treatment or condition label, as the study defines it: live attenuated yellow fever vaccine strain. At each blood-draw timepoint, two biological replicates of bulk PBMCs were obtained. A standard Ficoll-Paque protocol was used to isolate PBMCs from peripheral blood. TriZol was used to extract RNA from bulk PBMCs, from CD4 and CD8 fractions, and from dextramer-positive and dextramer-negative fractions. For this clonotype: No cognate antigen has been identified for it. Per-base qualities were not stored, and no clone one base away is much larger.

The sample consisted of PBMCs, taken on the day of the first yellow fever vaccination. This receptor was taken from a man between 18 and 35 years old who received the YFV17D yellow fever vaccine.

The DNA reads as follows: TGCAGCGTTGACAGTCGGGGCACAGATACGCAGTATTTT. Translated, this is CSVDSRGTDTQYF. Recombination connected TRBV29-1 to TRBJ2-3; no confident D gene assignment can be made. V is cut by 3 bases and J by 1 base, and the space between the germline ends is 8 bases. From the germline V gene, CDR1 is SQVTM and CDR2 is ANQGSEA. The CDR3 measures 13 amino acids from cysteine to phenylalanine. Just the 39-base CDR3 DNA is kept, in frame starting at base 1.